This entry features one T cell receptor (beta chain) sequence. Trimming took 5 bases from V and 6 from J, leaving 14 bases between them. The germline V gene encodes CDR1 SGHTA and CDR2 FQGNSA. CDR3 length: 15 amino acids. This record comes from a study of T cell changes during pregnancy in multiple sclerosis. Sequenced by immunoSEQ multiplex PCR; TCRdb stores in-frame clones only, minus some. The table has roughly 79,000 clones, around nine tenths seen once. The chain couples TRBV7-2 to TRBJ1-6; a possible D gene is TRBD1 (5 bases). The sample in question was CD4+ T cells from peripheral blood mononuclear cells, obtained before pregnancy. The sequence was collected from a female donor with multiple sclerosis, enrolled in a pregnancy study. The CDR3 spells CASSVPGLSNSPLHF. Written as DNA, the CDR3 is TGTGCCAGCAGCGTGCCGGGACTGAGTAATTCACCCCTCCACTTT.